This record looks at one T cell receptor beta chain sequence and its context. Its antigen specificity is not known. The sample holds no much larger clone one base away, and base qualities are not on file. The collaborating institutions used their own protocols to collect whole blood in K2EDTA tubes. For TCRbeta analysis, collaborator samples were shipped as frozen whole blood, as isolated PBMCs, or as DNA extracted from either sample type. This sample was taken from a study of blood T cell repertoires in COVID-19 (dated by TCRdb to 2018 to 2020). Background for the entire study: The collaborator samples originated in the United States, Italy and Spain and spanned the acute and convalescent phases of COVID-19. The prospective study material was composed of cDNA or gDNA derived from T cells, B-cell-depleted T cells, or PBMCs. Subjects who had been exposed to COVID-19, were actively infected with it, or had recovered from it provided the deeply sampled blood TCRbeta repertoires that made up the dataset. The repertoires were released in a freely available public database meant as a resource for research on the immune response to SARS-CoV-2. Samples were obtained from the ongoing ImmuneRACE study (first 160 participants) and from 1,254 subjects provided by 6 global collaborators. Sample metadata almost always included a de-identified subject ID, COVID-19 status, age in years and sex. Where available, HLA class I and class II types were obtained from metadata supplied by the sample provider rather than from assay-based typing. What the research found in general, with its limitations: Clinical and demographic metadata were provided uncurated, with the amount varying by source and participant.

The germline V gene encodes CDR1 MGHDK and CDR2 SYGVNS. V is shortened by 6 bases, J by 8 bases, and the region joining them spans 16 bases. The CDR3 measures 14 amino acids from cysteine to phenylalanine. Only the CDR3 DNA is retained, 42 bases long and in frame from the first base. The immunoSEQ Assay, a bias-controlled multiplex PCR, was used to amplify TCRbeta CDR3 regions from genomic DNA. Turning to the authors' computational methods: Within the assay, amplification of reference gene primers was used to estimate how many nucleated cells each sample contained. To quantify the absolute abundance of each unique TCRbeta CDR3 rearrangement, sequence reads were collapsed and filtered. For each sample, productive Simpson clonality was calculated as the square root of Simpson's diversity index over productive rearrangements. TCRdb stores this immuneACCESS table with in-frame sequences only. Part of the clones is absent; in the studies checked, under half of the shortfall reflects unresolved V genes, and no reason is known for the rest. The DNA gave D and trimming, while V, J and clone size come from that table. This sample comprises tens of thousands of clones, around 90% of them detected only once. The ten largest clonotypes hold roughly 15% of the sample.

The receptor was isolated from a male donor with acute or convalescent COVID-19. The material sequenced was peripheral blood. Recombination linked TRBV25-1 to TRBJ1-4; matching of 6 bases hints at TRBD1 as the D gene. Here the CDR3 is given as CASSDTGRGEKLFF. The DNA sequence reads TGTGCCAGCAGCGATACAGGGCGGGGGGAAAAACTGTTTTTT.